The T cell receptor beta chain under discussion was sequenced for a study of T cell repertoires in cytomegalovirus infection. Findings and limits, study-wide: Cumulated frequencies of public TCR beta families served to identify carriers of CMV plus the relevant HLA.

Worth noting for this clonotype: Its antigen is unidentified.

CDR1 SGHVS and CDR2 FNYEAQ come from the germline V gene. The V end lost 3 bases, the J end lost 4 bases, and 15 bases lay between the germline ends. This CDR3 is built from 16 residues. From the reads, TCRdb called clonotypes with MiXCR, one entry per CDR3 protein. The sample holds tens of thousands of distinct CDR3 sequences, roughly a fifth seen once. The rearrangement uses TRBV7-6 and TRBJ1-4, with D perhaps matching TRBD1 (5 bases). Sequencing was performed on CD8+ T cells from cultured PBMCs, taken from culture after CMV antigen stimulation. The TCR sequence derives from a human donor in good health (CMV status not recorded). Some clones in this sample may be carry-over from other donors' samples. Written as DNA, the CDR3 is TGTGCCAGCAGCTTGGGGCCGGGACGGATTAATGAAAAACTGTTTTTT. Protein: CASSLGPGRINEKLFF.